A single sample is the source of the 23 T cell receptor beta chains below, sequenced in a study of cytomegalovirus exposure and HLA in healthy donors. The PCR used 60 Vbeta and 13 Jbeta primers. Repertoires were generated with immunoSEQ multiplex PCR, while TCRdb's copy carries only in-frame clones and drops some. There are about 110,000 clones in the sample; roughly 71% occur only once, and approximately 5.5% lies in the top ten. The sequencing input was PBMCs. The source is a woman in her seventies in good health and CMV-seropositive.

Only one count was recorded for this clone. CDR3 sequence: CASSSQGNTEAFF. CDR3 in DNA: TGTGCCAGCAGTTCACAGGGTAACACTGAAGCTTTCTTT. The J gene is TRBJ1-1, the V gene TRBV11-3; a possible D gene is TRBD1 (6 bases). V was pared by 6 bases and J by 2 bases, with 10 bases between. Looked up from germline, CDR1 is SGHNT and CDR2 is YENEEA. This CDR3 is built from 13 residues.

The chain carries TRBV18 and TRBJ1-6; perhaps TRBD1 as D (5 bases). CDR3 length equals 15 residues. Trimming stripped 2 bases from V and 4 bases from J, with 9 bases between. Germline values: CDR1 KGHSH, CDR2 LQKENI. CDR3 coding DNA: TGTGCCAGCTCACCAAAGGGGACTTATAATTCACCCCTCCACTTT. Its translation: CASSPKGTYNSPLHF.

V gene TRBV5-6 combines with J gene TRBJ1-6; D may be TRBD1 (5 bases). From germline, CDR1 is SGHDT and CDR2 YYEEEE. Deletions cut 4 bases from V and 4 bases from J, with 6 bases between. The CDR3 length is 13 residues. CDR3 nucleotide sequence: TGTGCCAGCAGCCGACAGTATAATTCACCCCTCCACTTT. Protein product: CASSRQYNSPLHF.

This clone was detected only once. CDR3 DNA: TGTGCCAGCAGCCTGGACAGGGGAGCCAACGAGCAGTACTTC. It yields the protein CASSLDRGANEQYF. The V and J genes are TRBV7-2 and TRBJ2-7; 9 bases are a match to TRBD1. The V and J ends lost 5 bases and 5 bases, in that order; junction bases with no gene match: 7. The CDR3 loop spans 14 amino acids. In germline, CDR1 is SGHTA, CDR2 FQGNSA.

The genes are TRBV6-4 and TRBJ2-3, with a weak D call TRBD1 (6 bases). This CDR3 spans 13 amino acids. V lost 6 bases and J lost 1, with 8 bases in between. The germline CDR1 and CDR2 sequences are MRHNA and SNTAGT. As DNA, the CDR3 is TGTGCCAGCAGCAGGGGAGGCACAGATACGCAGTATTTT. Its protein is CASSRGGTDTQYF.

This clone was counted only a few times. The chain uses TRBV5-5 and TRBJ2-7, with TRBD1 matching over 11 bases. Germline V gives CDR1 SGHKS, CDR2 YYEKEE (reference sequence). The junction had 5 bases not matched to a gene; V was cut back by 1 base and J by 5 bases. This CDR3 has 15 residues. Written as DNA, the CDR3 is TGTGCCAGCAGCTTGAGGACAGGGGGCTGGAACGAGCAGTACTTC. It specifies CASSLRTGGWNEQYF.

This clone was detected only a few times. V and J are TRBV19 and TRBJ1-1; tentative D call: TRBD1 (5 bases). This CDR3 contains 16 residues. Germline V lookup: CDR1 LNHDA, CDR2 SQIVND (reference sequence). The CDR3 DNA follows: TGTGCTAAGGGTAGGGCCGGGCGGGGGAGAAACACTGAAGCTTTCTTT. Protein sequence: CAKGRAGRGRNTEAFF.

J is TRBJ2-5 and V is TRBV11-2, with a possible D match to TRBD2 (5 bases). V gave up 5 bases and J gave up 7 bases, with 17 bases separating them. The germline CDR1 and CDR2 sequences are SGHAT and FQNNGV. This CDR3 region has 14 residues. CDR3 DNA: TGTGCCAGCAGCGTTTGGACTGGGAGCGTGACCCAGTACTTC. This translates into CASSVWTGSVTQYF.

This clone was detected only once. The V and J genes are TRBV5-1 and TRBJ1-1, with a tentative D call TRBD1 (5 bases). Looked up from germline, CDR1 is SGHRS and CDR2 is YFSETQ. V was cut by 0 bases and J by 5 bases, with 14 bases left in between. This CDR3 spans 15 amino acids. CDR3 sequence: CASSLEVTGGTEAFF. In DNA, the CDR3 is TGCGCCAGCAGCTTGGAAGTGACTGGGGGGACTGAAGCTTTCTTT.

The V gene is TRBV7-9, the J gene TRBJ2-1; TRBD2 aligns across 12 bases. CDR3 length equals 15 residues. Trimming cost V 1 base and J 7 bases; bases outside gene matches: 2. CDR1 and CDR2 from the germline V gene are SEHNR and FQNEAQ (reference sequence). The CDR3 DNA sequence: TGTGCCAGCAGCTTAGGGACTAGCGGGGTTAATGAGCAGTTCTTC. This translates into CASSLGTSGVNEQFF.

In its sample, this clone was seen a few times. The CDR3 bases are TGCGCCAGCAGTGAGGGGATACGCCGGGGAGCTTTCTTT. Amino acids: CASSEGIRRGAFF. The chain links TRBV10-1 to TRBJ1-1; D remains unclear. CDR1 is WNHNN and CDR2 is SYGVQD in the germline V gene (reference sequence). The CDR3 spans 13 residues. V gave up 2 bases and J gave up 10 bases, with 14 bases separating them.

This clone was counted only a few times. The chain joins TRBV6-1 to TRBJ2-6; 10 bases map to TRBD1. J lost 4 bases, V lost 0 bases, and 3 bases had no gene match. The germline gives CDR1 MNHNS, CDR2 SASEGT. This CDR3 is built from 17 residues. Here the CDR3 reads CASSEADRGLGANVLTF. As DNA, the CDR3 is TGTGCCAGCAGTGAAGCCGACAGGGGGCTCGGGGCCAACGTCCTGACTTTC.

CDR3 in DNA: TGTGCCAGCAGCTTAGCCGTACTGGGGCGGGGTTCCCCCTACGAGCAGTACTTC. This codes for CASSLAVLGRGSPYEQYF. The rearrangement links TRBV7-2 to TRBJ2-7; D may be TRBD2 (6 bases). CDR1 is SGHTA, CDR2 FQGNSA, per germline. The V and J ends lost 0 bases and 2 bases respectively, with 20 bases between them. The CDR3 spans 18 residues. Full variable domain (rest looked up from reference TRBV7-2 and TRBJ2-7): GAGVSQSPSNKVTEKGKDVELRCDPISGHTALYWYRQSLGQGLEFLIYFQGNSAPDKSGLPSDRFSAERTGGSVSTLTIQRTQQEDSAVYLCASSLAVLGRGSPYEQYFGPGTRLTVT.

The chain recombines TRBV6-5 with TRBJ2-1, with TRBD1 matching over 7 bases. This CDR3 region has 16 residues. J was trimmed by 1 base and V by 4 bases; bases with no gene match: 7. In germline, CDR1 is MNHEY, CDR2 SVGAGI. The DNA of the CDR3 is TGTGCCAGCAGTTCAACCGGGACAGCGTCCTACAATGAGCAGTTCTTC. Protein: CASSSTGTASYNEQFF.

J is TRBJ2-5 and V is TRBV30, with 13 bases identical to TRBD2. CDR3 length: 13 amino acids. The germline V gene has CDR1 GTSNPN and CDR2 SVGIG (reference sequence). J lost 5 bases, V lost 3 bases, and 0 bases had no gene match. Written as DNA, the CDR3 is TGTGCCTGGAGACTAGCGGGGGGGGAGACCCAGTACTTC. This sequence encodes CAWRLAGGETQYF. The full variable domain, with the rest looked up from reference TRBV30 and TRBJ2-5, is SQTIHQWPATLVQPVGSPLSLECTVEGTSNPNLYWYRQAAGRGLQLLFYSVGIGQISSEVPQNLSASRPQDRQFILSSKKLLLSDSGFYLCAWRLAGGETQYFGPGTRLLVL.

This clone was recorded a few times. The chain combines TRBV5-1 with TRBJ1-2; no reliable D call. The V gene lost 1 base and the J gene lost 2 bases, with 9 bases spanning the gap. Germline-derived CDR1 and CDR2 are SGHRS and YFSETQ. The CDR3 length is 14 residues. The CDR3 region is CASSLTSGNYGYTF. Written as DNA, the CDR3 is TGCGCCAGCAGCTTGACTTCAGGAAACTATGGCTACACCTTC.

DNA for the CDR3: TGTGCCAGCCCCGGGACTAGCGGTCTTCAGATGAGGGAGACCCAGTACTTC. The encoded protein is CASPGTSGLQMRETQYF. This chain joins TRBV6-9 and TRBJ2-5; 11 bases are shared with TRBD2. Looked up from germline, CDR1 is MNHGY and CDR2 is SVAAGI. After removal of 8 bases from V and 5 bases from J, the junction contained 16 bases not matched to a gene. The CDR3 loop spans 17 amino acids.

The V call is TRBV2, the J call TRBJ2-3, with TRBD1 matching over 7 bases. V gave up 7 bases and J gave up 5 bases; unmatched junction bases: 15. This CDR3 has 16 amino acids. Per the germline V gene, CDR1 is SNHLY and CDR2 is FYNNEI. CDR3 DNA sequence: TGTGCCAGCATCGAAGGGTGGACAGGTTCCAGAGATACGCAGTATTTT. Translating it yields CASIEGWTGSRDTQYF.

CDR3 nucleotide sequence: TGTGCCATCAGTGACCAGGCGGGGGCCACAGATACGCAGTATTTT. Its translation: CAISDQAGATDTQYF. The chain uses TRBV10-3 and TRBJ2-3; the D gene is possibly TRBD2 (7 bases). The CDR3 length is 15 residues. CDR1 and CDR2 (germline): ENHRY, SYGVKD. V shed 3 bases and J shed 2 bases, with 12 bases lying between them.

This chain connects TRBV7-8 to TRBJ2-3; a possible D gene is TRBD2 (7 bases). CDR3 length equals 15 residues. With 0 bases removed from V and 5 bases from J, the gap between germline ends came to 12 bases. From germline, CDR1 is SGHVS and CDR2 FQNEAQ. The CDR3 loop reads CASSLAGGPIDTQYF. The CDR3 bases are TGTGCCAGCAGCTTAGCGGGGGGGCCGATAGATACGCAGTATTTT.

The chain's CDR3 is CASSQEPGKKTEAFF. CDR3 coding DNA: TGTGCCAGCAGCCAAGAGCCAGGGAAGAAGACTGAAGCTTTCTTT. This chain joins TRBV4-2 and TRBJ1-1, with D possibly matching TRBD1 (5 bases). The germline gives CDR1 LGHNA, CDR2 YNFKEQ. V was trimmed by 0 bases and J by 5 bases, leaving 13 bases between them. This CDR3 is 15 amino acids long.

The chain recombines TRBV30 with TRBJ2-5; unclear D gene. This CDR3 is built from 16 residues. Trimming removed 3 bases from V and 0 bases from J, with 17 bases in between. Germline loops: CDR1 GTSNPN, CDR2 SVGIG (reference sequence). The CDR3 sequence: CAWRALGRQHQETQYF. The CDR3 region has the DNA TGTGCCTGGAGGGCCTTGGGCAGGCAGCACCAAGAGACCCAGTACTTC.

This clone turned up a few times. The chain employs TRBV9 and TRBJ2-2, with D maybe TRBD2 (5 bases). Germline-derived CDR1 and CDR2 are SGDLS and YYNGEE. V was cut by 0 bases and J by 4 bases, with 10 bases left in between. The CDR3 sequence is 15 residues long. CDR3 sequence (DNA): TGTGCCAGCAGCGTAGGTTGGGCGGGCACCGGGGAGCTGTTTTTT. This sequence encodes CASSVGWAGTGELFF.